This T cell receptor (beta chain) was captured in a study of T cell responses to AZD1222 COVID-19 vaccine. This table comes from immunoSEQ multiplex PCR, and its TCRdb copy is limited to in-frame clones, with some not included. The sample records under 150,000 clones, roughly 93% being singletons. Deletions cut 0 bases from V and 1 base from J, with 14 bases between. The CDR3 runs 17 residues. From germline, CDR1 is SGHAT and CDR2 FQNNGV. The sample consisted of peripheral blood, taken 28 days after the second AZD1222 dose. The TCR comes from an adult who received the AZD1222 COVID-19 vaccine. This chain connects TRBV11-2 to TRBJ2-3; D tentatively reads TRBD1 or TRBD2 (6 bases each). The chain's CDR3 is CASSLDLPRGGTDTQYF. The CDR3 DNA reads as TGTGCCAGCAGCTTAGATCTGCCGAGGGGGGGCACAGATACGCAGTATTTT.